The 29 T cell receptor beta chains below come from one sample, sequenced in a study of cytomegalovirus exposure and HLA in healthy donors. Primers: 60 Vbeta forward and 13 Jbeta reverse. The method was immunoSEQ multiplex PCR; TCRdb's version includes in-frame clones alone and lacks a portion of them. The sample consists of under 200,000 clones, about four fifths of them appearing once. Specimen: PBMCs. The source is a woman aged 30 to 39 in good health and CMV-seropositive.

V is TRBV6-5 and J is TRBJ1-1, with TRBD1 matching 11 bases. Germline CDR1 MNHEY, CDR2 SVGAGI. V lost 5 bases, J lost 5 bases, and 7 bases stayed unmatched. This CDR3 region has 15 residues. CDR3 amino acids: CASSGAGQGGTEAFF. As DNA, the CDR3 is TGTGCCAGCAGTGGTGCGGGACAGGGGGGAACTGAAGCTTTCTTT.

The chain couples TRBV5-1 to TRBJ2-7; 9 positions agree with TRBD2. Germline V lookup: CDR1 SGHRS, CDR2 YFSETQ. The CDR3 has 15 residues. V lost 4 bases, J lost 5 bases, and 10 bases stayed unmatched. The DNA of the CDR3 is TGCGCCAGCAGCAAAGCCGGGACTAGCTTACACGAGCAGTACTTC. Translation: CASSKAGTSLHEQYF.

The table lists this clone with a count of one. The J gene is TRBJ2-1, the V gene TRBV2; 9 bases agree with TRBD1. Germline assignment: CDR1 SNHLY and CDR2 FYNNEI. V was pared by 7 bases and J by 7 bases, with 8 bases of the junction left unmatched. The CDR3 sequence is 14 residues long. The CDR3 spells CASKVGTGRNEQFF. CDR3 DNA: TGTGCCAGCAAAGTCGGGACAGGGAGGAATGAGCAGTTCTTC.

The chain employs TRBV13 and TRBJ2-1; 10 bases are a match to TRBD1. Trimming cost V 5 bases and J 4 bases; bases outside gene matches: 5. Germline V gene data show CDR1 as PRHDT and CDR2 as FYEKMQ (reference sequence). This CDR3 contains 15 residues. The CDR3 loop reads CASSLRTGGYNEQFF. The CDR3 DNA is TGTGCCAGCAGCCTAAGGACAGGGGGGTACAATGAGCAGTTCTTC.

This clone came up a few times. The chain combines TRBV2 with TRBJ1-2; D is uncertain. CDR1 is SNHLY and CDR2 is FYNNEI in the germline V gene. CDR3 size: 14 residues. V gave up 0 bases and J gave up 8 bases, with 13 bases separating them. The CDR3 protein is CASSEAGLGAGYTF. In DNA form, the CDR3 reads TGTGCCAGCAGTGAAGCGGGCCTCGGCGCGGGCTACACCTTC.

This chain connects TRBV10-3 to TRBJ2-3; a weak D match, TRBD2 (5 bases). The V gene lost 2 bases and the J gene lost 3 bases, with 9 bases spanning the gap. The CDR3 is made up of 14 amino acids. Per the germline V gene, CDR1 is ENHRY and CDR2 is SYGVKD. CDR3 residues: CAISEEVATDTQYF. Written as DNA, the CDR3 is TGTGCCATCAGTGAGGAAGTAGCGACAGATACGCAGTATTTT.

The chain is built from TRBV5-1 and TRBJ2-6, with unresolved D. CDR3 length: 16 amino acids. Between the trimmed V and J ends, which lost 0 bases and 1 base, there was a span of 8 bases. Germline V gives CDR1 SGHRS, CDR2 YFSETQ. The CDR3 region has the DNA TGCGCCAGCAGCTTGGGTGCCGGGTCTGGGGCCAACGTCCTGACTTTC. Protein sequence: CASSLGAGSGANVLTF.

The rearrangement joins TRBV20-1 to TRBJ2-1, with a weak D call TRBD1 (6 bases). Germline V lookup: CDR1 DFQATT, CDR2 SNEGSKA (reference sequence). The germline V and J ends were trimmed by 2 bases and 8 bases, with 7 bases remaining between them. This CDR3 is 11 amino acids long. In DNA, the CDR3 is TGCAGTGCTAGAAAGGGGGATGAGCAGTTCTTC. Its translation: CSARKGDEQFF.

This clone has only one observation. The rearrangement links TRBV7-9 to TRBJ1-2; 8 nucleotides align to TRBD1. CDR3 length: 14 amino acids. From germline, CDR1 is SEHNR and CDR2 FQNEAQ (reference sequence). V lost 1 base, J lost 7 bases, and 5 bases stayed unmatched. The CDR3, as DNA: TGTGCCAGCAGCTTAGTGGGGACAGGAACTGGCTACACCTTC. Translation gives CASSLVGTGTGYTF.

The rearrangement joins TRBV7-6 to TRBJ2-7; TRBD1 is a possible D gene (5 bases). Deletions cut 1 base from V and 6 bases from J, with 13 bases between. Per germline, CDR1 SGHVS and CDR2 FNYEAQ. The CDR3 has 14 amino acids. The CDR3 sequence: CASSLEEGASEQYF. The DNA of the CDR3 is TGTGCCAGCAGCTTAGAGGAAGGGGCGTCCGAGCAGTACTTC.

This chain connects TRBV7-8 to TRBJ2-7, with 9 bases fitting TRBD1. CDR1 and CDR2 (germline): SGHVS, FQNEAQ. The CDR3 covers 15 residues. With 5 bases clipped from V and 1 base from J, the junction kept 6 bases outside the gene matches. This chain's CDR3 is CASSRTGTGSYEQYF. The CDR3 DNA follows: TGTGCCAGCAGCCGTACCGGGACAGGGTCCTACGAGCAGTACTTC.

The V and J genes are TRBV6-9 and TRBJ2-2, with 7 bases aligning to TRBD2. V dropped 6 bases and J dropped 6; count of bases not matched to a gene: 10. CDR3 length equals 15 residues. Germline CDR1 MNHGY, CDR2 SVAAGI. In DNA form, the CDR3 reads TGTGCCAGCAGCCGACCTCGCGGGGGACCCGGGGAGCTGTTTTTT. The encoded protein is CASSRPRGGPGELFF.

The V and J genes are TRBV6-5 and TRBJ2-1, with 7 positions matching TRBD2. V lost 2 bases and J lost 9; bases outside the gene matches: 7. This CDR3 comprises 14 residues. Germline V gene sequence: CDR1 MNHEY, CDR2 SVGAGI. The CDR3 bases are TGTGCCAGCAGTTACGGGACTACTCCCGGTGAGCAGTTCTTC. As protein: CASSYGTTPGEQFF.

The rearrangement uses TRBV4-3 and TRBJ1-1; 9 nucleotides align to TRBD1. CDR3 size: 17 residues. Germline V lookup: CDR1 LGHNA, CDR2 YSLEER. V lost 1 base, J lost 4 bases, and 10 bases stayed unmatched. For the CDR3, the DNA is TGCGCCAGCAGCCAAGGGGGGACAGGGTTTTCAGGCACTGAAGCTTTCTTT. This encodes CASSQGGTGFSGTEAFF.

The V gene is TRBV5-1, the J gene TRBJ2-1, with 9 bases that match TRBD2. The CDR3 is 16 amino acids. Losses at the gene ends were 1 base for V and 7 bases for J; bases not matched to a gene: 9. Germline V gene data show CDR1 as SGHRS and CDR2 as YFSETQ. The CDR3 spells CASSLMGTSPSNEQFF. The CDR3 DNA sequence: TGCGCCAGCAGCTTGATGGGGACTAGCCCCTCAAATGAGCAGTTCTTC.

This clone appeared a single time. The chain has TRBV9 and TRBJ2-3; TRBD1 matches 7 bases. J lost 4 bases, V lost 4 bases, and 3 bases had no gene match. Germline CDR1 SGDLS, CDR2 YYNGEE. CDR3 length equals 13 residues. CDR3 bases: TGTGCCAGCAGCTCCCAGGGGGCAGATACGCAGTATTTT. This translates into CASSSQGADTQYF.

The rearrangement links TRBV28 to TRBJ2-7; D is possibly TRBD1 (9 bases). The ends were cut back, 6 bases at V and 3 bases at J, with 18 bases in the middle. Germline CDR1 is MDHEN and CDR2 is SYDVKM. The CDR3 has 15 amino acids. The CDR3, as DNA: TGTGCCAGCAGCGTACGGGGGGGACAGGGCTACGAGCAGTACTTC. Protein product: CASSVRGGQGYEQYF.

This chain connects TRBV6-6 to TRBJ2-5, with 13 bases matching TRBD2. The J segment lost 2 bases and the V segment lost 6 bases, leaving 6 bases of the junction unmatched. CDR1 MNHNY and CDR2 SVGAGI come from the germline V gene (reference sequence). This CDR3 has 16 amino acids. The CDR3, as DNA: TGTGCCAGCAGACCACTGGGACTAGCGGGACAAGAGACCCAGTACTTC. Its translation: CASRPLGLAGQETQYF.

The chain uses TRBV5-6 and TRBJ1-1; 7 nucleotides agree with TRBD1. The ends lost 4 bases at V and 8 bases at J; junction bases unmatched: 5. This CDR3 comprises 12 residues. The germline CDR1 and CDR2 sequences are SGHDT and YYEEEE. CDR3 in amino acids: CASSVGQLEAFF. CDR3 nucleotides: TGTGCCAGCAGCGTGGGACAGCTAGAAGCTTTCTTT.

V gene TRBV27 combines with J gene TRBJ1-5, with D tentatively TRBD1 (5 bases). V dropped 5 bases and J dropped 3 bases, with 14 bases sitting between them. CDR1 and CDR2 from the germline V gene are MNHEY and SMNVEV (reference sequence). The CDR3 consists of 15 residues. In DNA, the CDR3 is TGTGCCAGCAGTCGGGGGACGACCGCCAATCAGCCCCAGCATTTT. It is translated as CASSRGTTANQPQHF.

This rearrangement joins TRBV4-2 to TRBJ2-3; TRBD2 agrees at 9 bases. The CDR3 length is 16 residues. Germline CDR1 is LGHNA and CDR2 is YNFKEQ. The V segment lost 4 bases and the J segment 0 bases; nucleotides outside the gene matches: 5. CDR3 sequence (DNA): TGTGCCAGCAGCCCCTTACTAGCGGGTAGCACAGATACGCAGTATTTT. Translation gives CASSPLLAGSTDTQYF.

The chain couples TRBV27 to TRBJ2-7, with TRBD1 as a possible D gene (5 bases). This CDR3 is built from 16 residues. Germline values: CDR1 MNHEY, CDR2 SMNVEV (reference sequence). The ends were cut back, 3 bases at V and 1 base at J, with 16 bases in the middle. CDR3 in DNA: TGTGCCAGCAGTTTCAGGGTCGGTAAAATTTCCTACGAGCAGTACTTC. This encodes CASSFRVGKISYEQYF.

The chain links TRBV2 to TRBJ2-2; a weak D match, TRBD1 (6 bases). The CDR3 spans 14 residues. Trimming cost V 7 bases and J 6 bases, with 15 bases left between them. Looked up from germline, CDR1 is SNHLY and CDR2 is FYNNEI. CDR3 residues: CASKDGRGPGELFF. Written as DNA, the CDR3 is TGTGCCAGCAAGGATGGCAGGGGACCCGGGGAGCTGTTTTTT.

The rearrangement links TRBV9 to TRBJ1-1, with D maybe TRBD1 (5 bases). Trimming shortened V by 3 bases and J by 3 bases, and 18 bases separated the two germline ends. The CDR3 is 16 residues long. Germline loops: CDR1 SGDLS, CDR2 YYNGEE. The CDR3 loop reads CASSATGGRRDTEAFF. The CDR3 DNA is TGTGCCAGCAGCGCAACCGGGGGAAGGAGGGACACTGAAGCTTTCTTT.

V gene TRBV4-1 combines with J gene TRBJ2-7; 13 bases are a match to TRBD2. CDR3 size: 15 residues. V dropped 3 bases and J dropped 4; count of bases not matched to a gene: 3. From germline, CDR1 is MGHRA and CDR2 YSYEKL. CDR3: CASSQVLAGGYEQYF. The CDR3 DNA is TGCGCCAGCAGCCAGGTACTAGCGGGGGGGTACGAGCAGTACTTC.

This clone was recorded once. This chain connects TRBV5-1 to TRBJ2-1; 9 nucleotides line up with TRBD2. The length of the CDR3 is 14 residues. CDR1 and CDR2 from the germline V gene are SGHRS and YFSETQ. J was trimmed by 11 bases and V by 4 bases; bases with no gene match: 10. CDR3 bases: TGCGCCAGCAGCCCCGGGGGACTAGCCCAACAGCAGTTCTTC. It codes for CASSPGGLAQQQFF.

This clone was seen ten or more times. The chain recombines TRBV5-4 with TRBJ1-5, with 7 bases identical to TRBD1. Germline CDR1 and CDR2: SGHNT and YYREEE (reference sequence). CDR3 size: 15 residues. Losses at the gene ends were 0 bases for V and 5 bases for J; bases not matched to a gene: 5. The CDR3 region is CASSLADRADQPQHF. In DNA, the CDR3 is TGTGCCAGCAGCTTGGCCGACAGGGCGGATCAGCCCCAGCATTTT.

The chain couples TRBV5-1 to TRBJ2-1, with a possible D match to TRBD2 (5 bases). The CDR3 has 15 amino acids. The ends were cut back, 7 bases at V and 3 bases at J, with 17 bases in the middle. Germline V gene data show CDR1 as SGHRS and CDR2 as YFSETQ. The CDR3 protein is CASSPGTDLYNEQFF. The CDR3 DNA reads TGCGCCAGCTCTCCGGGAACGGACCTCTACAATGAGCAGTTCTTC. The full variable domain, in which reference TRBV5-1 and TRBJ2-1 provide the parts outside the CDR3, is KAGVTQTPRYLIKTRGQQVTLSCSPISGHRSVSWYQQTPGQGLQFLFEYFSETQRNKGNFPGRFSGRQFSNSRSEMNVSTLELGDSALYLCASSPGTDLYNEQFFGPGTRLTVL.

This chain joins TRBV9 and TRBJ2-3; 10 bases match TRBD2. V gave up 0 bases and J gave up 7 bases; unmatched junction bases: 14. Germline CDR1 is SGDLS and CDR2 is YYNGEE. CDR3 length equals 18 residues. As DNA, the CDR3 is TGTGCCAGCAGCGTAGGGGCTAGCGGGGGTGGGGCCCTTAATACGCAGTATTTT. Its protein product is CASSVGASGGGALNTQYF.